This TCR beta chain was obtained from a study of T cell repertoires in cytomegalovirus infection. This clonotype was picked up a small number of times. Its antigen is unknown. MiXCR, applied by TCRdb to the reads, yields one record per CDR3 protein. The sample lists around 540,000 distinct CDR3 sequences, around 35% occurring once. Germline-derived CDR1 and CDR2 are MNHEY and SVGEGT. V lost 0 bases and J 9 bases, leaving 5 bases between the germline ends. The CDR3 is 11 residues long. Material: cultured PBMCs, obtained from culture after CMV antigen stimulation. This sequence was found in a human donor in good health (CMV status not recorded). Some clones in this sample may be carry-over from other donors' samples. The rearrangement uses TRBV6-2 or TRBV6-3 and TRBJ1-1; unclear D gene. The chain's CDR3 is CASSYSTQAFF. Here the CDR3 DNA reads TGTGCCAGCAGTTACTCGACGCAAGCTTTCTTT.